The clone carrying this T cell receptor beta chain was observed a handful of times. Germline CDR1 reads SGHRS; CDR2 reads YFSETQ. J lost 5 bases, V lost 6 bases, and 12 bases had no gene match. The CDR3 has 15 residues. TCRdb reprocessed the RT-PCR reads with MiXCR, giving one entry per CDR3 protein. The top ten hold about 3.9% of the sample, which has fewer than 800,000 distinct CDR3 sequences, 13% to 15% seen once. Sequenced input: memory CD4+ T cells from blood. This receptor was obtained from a female donor in good health, serving as a healthy control. This chain joins TRBV5-1 and TRBJ1-2, with 8 bases identical to TRBD1. The CDR3 sequence is CASTISGGAGYGYTF. As DNA, the CDR3 is TGCGCCAGCACAATATCAGGGGGCGCAGGGTATGGCTACACCTTC. Looking up the rest from reference TRBV5-1 and TRBJ1-2 gives the full variable domain: KAGVTQTPRYLIKTRGQQVTLSCSPISGHRSVSWYQQTPGQGLQFLFEYFSETQRNKGNFPGRFSGRQFSNSRSEMNVSTLELGDSALYLCASTISGGAGYGYTFGSGTRLTVV.